The sequence of this T cell receptor (beta chain) was determined in a study of blood T cell repertoires in COVID-19 (dated by TCRdb to 2020 to 2021). Background on the whole study: Samples covering the acute and convalescent phases of COVID-19 were provided by collaborators in the United States, Italy and Spain. The repertoires were made available in a free public database intended to serve as a resource for research on the immune response to SARS-CoV-2. Where available, HLA class I and class II types were taken from metadata supplied by the sample provider and were not determined by assay-based typing. The prospective study material was composed of cDNA or gDNA derived from T cells, B-cell-depleted T cells, or PBMCs. A de-identified subject ID, COVID-19 status, age in years and sex were almost always included in the sample metadata. The samples were drawn from two sources: the first 160 participants of the ongoing ImmuneRACE study, and 1,254 subjects contributed by 6 global collaborators. Subjects who had been exposed to COVID-19, were actively infected with it, or had recovered from it provided the deeply sampled blood TCRbeta repertoires that made up the dataset.

Enrolling through a virtual design, the prospective study's participants ranged in age from roughly 18 to 95 years and lived across about two dozen United States geographic areas. To assign participants to cohorts, the prospective study relied on clinical history that participants themselves reported in a screening survey and a study questionnaire. Exposed participants were defined as having been in contact with someone with a PCR-confirmed or clinician-diagnosed COVID-19 case within 2 weeks of study entry. In the prospective study, mobile phlebotomists collected whole blood, serum and a nasopharyngeal or oropharyngeal swab from each participant. Prospective study participants could optionally give additional blood draws and questionnaires over an approximately 2-month period. Blood samples from the prospective study were shipped frozen or at room temperature prior to DNA extraction. The table lists this clone with a count of one. What antigen it recognizes has not been identified. One base away there is no much larger clone; base qualities are not given.

TCRbeta CDR3 regions were amplified from genomic DNA by means of the immunoSEQ Assay, a bias-controlled multiplex PCR. As for how the authors treated the data: Within the assay, amplification of reference gene primers was used to estimate how many nucleated cells each sample contained. To quantify the absolute abundance of each unique TCRbeta CDR3 rearrangement, sequence reads were collapsed and filtered. For each sample, productive Simpson clonality was calculated by taking the square root of Simpson's diversity index across productive rearrangements. TCRdb stores this immuneACCESS table with in-frame sequences only. Part of the clones is absent; in the studies checked, under half of the shortfall reflects unresolved V genes, and no reason is known for the rest. The V and J calls and the clone size are those of that table, but D and trimming were determined from the DNA. This sample gives 250,000 or so clones in total; over 75% of them show up just once. The top ten clonotypes cover roughly 3.7% of the sample.

Results the study describes overall, beyond this receptor: How much clinical and demographic metadata was included differed by source and by participant, and the metadata was provided uncurated.

Inclusive of the bounding cysteine and phenylalanine, the CDR3 is 15 residues long. Just the 45-base CDR3 DNA is kept, in frame starting at base 1. V is pared back by 5 bases and J by 1 base, with 14 bases lying between the germline termini. Via the germline V gene, CDR1 is MGHDK and CDR2 SYGVNS. Sequenced sample: PBMCs or T cells enriched from blood (not recorded which). The sequence derives from a woman between 25 and 40 years old who had been exposed to COVID-19. This receptor chain uses TRBV25-1 and TRBJ2-5; TRBD2 is a weak D gene call, 5 bases matching. The CDR3 sequence is CASSPIEGPQETQYF. The nucleotide sequence reads TGTGCCAGCAGTCCTATCGAGGGTCCCCAAGAGACCCAGTACTTC.